Listed here is a single T cell receptor beta chain. Its antigen is currently not known. Base qualities are not provided; no much larger clone lies one nucleotide away. CDR1 MNHEY and CDR2 SVGAGI are derived from the germline V gene. The CDR3 runs 15 amino acids, cysteine and phenylalanine included. Only the CDR3 part of the read is kept: 45 bases, read in frame from the first base. Cut back by 0 bases and 6 bases, the V and J ends lie 15 bases apart. This record comes from a study of T cells in Graves' hyperthyroidism and ophthalmopathy (dated by TCRdb to the late 2010s). General notes on the study: Peripheral blood was sampled at the time of initial diagnosis, prior to any treatment. In addition, the study compared T-cell repertoires in thyroid tissue and in blood from six Graves' hyperthyroidism patients. For training and testing, the 100 or so patients in the discovery cohort were randomly divided in a 7:3 ratio. TCR Vbeta CDR3 sequencing of 135 peripheral blood samples (approximately 44 ophthalmopathy, 75 to 85 hyperthyroidism and roughly 17 progressor patients) is reported in the paper. TCR V-J signatures able to tell the groups apart were searched for in a discovery cohort of 90 to 100 patients, of whom more than 40 had Graves' ophthalmopathy and 55 to 60 had stable Graves' hyperthyroidism. Following sampling, methimazole starting at 30 mg daily was given to hyperthyroidism patients, and high-dose intravenous methylprednisolone was given to ophthalmopathy patients. An independent validation cohort of under 20 hyperthyroidism patients and some 15 patients who later progressed to ophthalmopathy tested prospective prediction of ophthalmopathy. The paper as a whole reports these results and caveats: Most expanded thyroid clonotypes (frequency above 0.001) were also detected in blood, a finding suggesting that blood repertoires may reflect thyroid immune responses. In validation, the model predicted progression to ophthalmopathy a median of approximately 6.6 months before onset, with about 70% sensitivity and around 76% specificity. Sample size was not statistically predetermined, and blinding of investigators to group allocation was not performed. A 13 V-J signature model separated ophthalmopathy from stable hyperthyroidism, with approximately 87% sensitivity and 81.08% specificity in cross-validation and 80%/75% in testing.

Moderately to severely active disease, a Clinical Activity Score of at least 3, a NOSPECS grade of at least 4, and a duration under 3 months were present in ophthalmopathy patients. Patients with uncontrolled infections, other autoimmune diseases, pregnancy or lactation were excluded. Diagnoses were established on the basis of clinical symptoms, serum thyroxine and TRAb, thyroid ultrasound, and orbital computed tomography. PBMCs were isolated from 10 ml of fresh peripheral blood by Ficoll-Paque density gradient centrifugation. Total RNA was extracted with Trizol reagent, and quality was checked on an Agilent 2100 Bioanalyzer. TCR beta CDR3 regions were amplified from RNA transcripts. The first round of RT-PCR for the TCR CDR3 was performed with the HTBI primer set and the Qiagen OneStep RT-PCR kit. The libraries were constructed in a second round of multiplex PCR and then size-selected and purified. Libraries were sequenced paired-end with 100 bp reads on an Illumina HiSeq2000. As for the original processing: Raw data were processed with SOAPnuke, discarding reads with adapters, uncalled bases, mean Phred below 15, or no exact constant-primer or identifier match. High-quality paired reads were merged with COPE v1.2.5, and unique nucleotide sequences were defined as clonotypes. MiTCR v1.1 was used to align clonotypes to the IMGT TRBV, TRBD and TRBJ reference segments. Only V-J combinations with frequency above 0.0001, covering 99% to 99.2% of repertoires, were analysed. The TCS score was defined as the ratio of F50 (clonal expansion) to E x V (chaos), calculated using BLOSUM62-based TCRdist between CDR3 peptides within each V-J. Welch's t-statistics and random forest reduced just over 500 V-J features to about 13, which were used in a naive Bayes classifier (R e1071). TCRdb's own reprocessing of the public reads used fastp at Q25 and MiXCR and kept productive beta chains. Here each entry gathers all rows of one CDR3 protein and keeps the most common genes and DNA. TCRdb's processing, not the study's, gives the V and J calls here. This sample has 200,000 to 250,000 distinct CDR3 sequences in its table, and approximately 16% of those were observed once. Together, the top ten hold 28% of the sample.

The sequence links TRBV6-5 to TRBJ2-7; the D gene may be TRBD1 or TRBD2, since each aligns over 5 bases. The TCR originated in a woman aged 18-29 years with Graves' ophthalmopathy. Material: blood. The DNA is as follows: TGTGCCAGCAGTTACTCGGAAGTCAGGGAGCGCGAGCAGTACTTC. Translated, it gives CASSYSEVREREQYF.